This TCR beta chain was documented in a study of technical replicates of blood from a few donors. Per germline, CDR1 SGHTA and CDR2 FQGNSA. V dropped 5 bases and J dropped 2; count of bases not matched to a gene: 7. The CDR3 contains 16 residues. Sequencing used immunoSEQ multiplex PCR; TCRdb keeps in-frame clones, though not all of them. The data contain tens of thousands of clones, about 98% of them singletons. This TCR derives from a human donor in good health. The sample taken for sequencing was T cells isolated from PBMCs. V usage is TRBV7-2 and J usage is TRBJ2-5; TRBD2 aligns across 11 bases. The CDR3 here is CASSPRGLAAQETQYF. Here the CDR3 DNA reads TGTGCCAGCAGCCCTAGGGGACTAGCGGCACAAGAGACCCAGTACTTC. Complete variable domain (other parts from reference TRBV7-2 and TRBJ2-5): GAGVSQSPSNKVTEKGKDVELRCDPISGHTALYWYRQSLGQGLEFLIYFQGNSAPDKSGLPSDRFSAERTGGSVSTLTIQRTQQEDSAVYLCASSPRGLAAQETQYFGPGTRLLVL.